The 25 T cell receptor beta chains below come from one sample, sequenced in a study of tumor-infiltrating lymphocytes in oesophageal squamous cell carcinoma. TCRdb re-called the PCR reads through MiXCR, storing one row per CDR3 protein. The table includes about 13,000 distinct CDR3 sequences, around 53% detected once. Sequences were obtained from blood. The receptors were sampled from a female donor with esophageal squamous cell carcinoma.

This clonotype was counted ten times or more. The CDR3 DNA follows: TGTGCCAGCAGTTATGGACAGGGAGGCGGCTACACCTTC. Its translation is CASSYGQGGGYTF. This chain uses TRBV2 with TRBJ1-2; 8 nucleotides match TRBD1. Per the germline V gene, CDR1 is SNHLY and CDR2 is FYNNEI. V gave up 5 bases and J gave up 8 bases; unmatched junction bases: 7. The CDR3 extends over 13 amino acids. The full variable domain, in which reference TRBV2 and TRBJ1-2 provide the parts outside the CDR3, is EPEVTQTPSHQVTQMGQEVILRCVPISNHLYFYWYRQILGQKVEFLVSFYNNEISEKSEIFDDQFSVERPDGSNFTLKIRSTKLEDSAMYFCASSYGQGGGYTFGSGTRLTVV.

This clonotype appeared many times. With a much larger clone just one base away, this may be a read error. The CDR3 sequence: CASSAPVWGPGGEQFF. In DNA form, the CDR3 reads TGTGCCAGCAGTGCCCCCGTGTGGGGGCCGGGCGGCGAGCAGTTCTTC. The rearrangement links TRBV6-1 to TRBJ2-1; possibly TRBD1 for D (6 bases). The CDR3 length is 16 residues. Looked up from germline, CDR1 is MNHNS and CDR2 is SASEGT. Between the trimmed V and J ends, which lost 4 bases and 10 bases, there was a span of 23 bases.

The rearrangement uses TRBV11-1 and TRBJ2-3; D is tentatively TRBD1 or TRBD2 (5 bases each). Per the germline V gene, CDR1 is SGHAT and CDR2 is FQDESV (reference sequence). V was shortened by 8 bases and J by 6 bases, with 12 bases between the two germline ends. The CDR3 sequence is 12 residues long. CDR3 DNA sequence: TGTGCCAGCGGGGGTACTGTGGATACGCAGTATTTT. As protein: CASGGTVDTQYF.

To note about this clonotype: The final CDR3 position lacks the conserved phenylalanine or tryptophan, pointing to a likely read error. The DNA is omitted, as the CDR3 cannot be located on it reliably, and the CDR3 follows TCRdb's listing. The V call is TRBV11-2, the J call TRBJ2-1; TRBD1 is taken as the D call from the table, unchecked against the DNA. From germline, CDR1 is SGHAT and CDR2 FQNNGV. The CDR3 adds up to 15 amino acids, both ends counted. The CDR3 sequence: CASSFGPAYEQYFGS.

In this sample, this clonotype turned up a few times. The genes are TRBV7-8 and TRBJ2-1, with a weak D call TRBD2 (7 bases). Judging by the DNA end, TRBJ2-5 fits better; the J call may be wrong. There are 14 residues in the CDR3. In germline, CDR1 is SGHVS, CDR2 FQNEAQ. The CDR3 here is CASSLREGGGTQYF. CDR3 nucleotides: TGTGCCAGCAGCCTCAGGGAGGGAGGGGGGACCCAGTACTTC.

The chain has TRBV7-2 and TRBJ2-5; D gene unclear. The closer fit of TRBJ2-1 to the DNA end suggests the J call may be wrong. The germline V gene has CDR1 SGHTA and CDR2 FQGNSA. The CDR3 totals 16 residues. CDR3 sequence (DNA): TGTGCCAGCAGCTTAGCTGCCCAATACGGCCAAGAGACCCAGTTCTTC. Its translation: CASSLAAQYGQETQFF.

The chain has TRBV3-1 and TRBJ1-2; weak D call: TRBD1 (5 bases). The germline gives CDR1 LGHDT, CDR2 YNNKEL (reference sequence). V was trimmed by 1 base and J by 5 bases, leaving 14 bases between them. There are 15 residues in the CDR3. CDR3 sequence reads: CASSQGARGGYGYTF. The CDR3 DNA is TGTGCCAGCAGCCAAGGTGCGAGGGGCGGATATGGCTACACCTTC. The full variable domain, rest sourced from reference TRBV3-1 and TRBJ1-2, is DTAVSQTPKYLVTQMGNDKSIKCEQNLGHDTMYWYKQDSKKFLKIMFSYNNKELIINETVPNRFSPKSPDKAHLNLHINSLELGDSAVYFCASSQGARGGYGYTFGSGTRLTVV.

The gene calls are TRBV7-2 and TRBJ2-1; D might be TRBD2 (5 bases). Germline V gene lookup returns CDR1 SGHTA and CDR2 FQGNSA. V dropped 7 bases and J dropped 3 bases, with 19 bases sitting between them. This CDR3 has 16 residues. The CDR3 nucleotides read TGTGCCAGCACCCAAAAGGTGGGAGTCGGCTACAATGAGCAGTTCTTC. It yields the protein CASTQKVGVGYNEQFF.

Sample share makes this clonotype medium-sized. V usage is TRBV12-3 or TRBV12-4 and J usage is TRBJ2-3; D uncertain. V lost 3 bases and J lost 4, with 11 bases in between. There are 14 residues in the CDR3. Written as DNA, the CDR3 is TGTGCCAGCAGTTTTGGGGTCTCGCCAGATACGCAGTATTTT. Its translation: CASSFGVSPDTQYF.

Details on this clonotype: Since the CDR3 does not end with the conserved phenylalanine or tryptophan, this likely comes from a read error. It is unclear where the CDR3 begins or ends on the DNA, so no DNA is shown, and the CDR3 is as TCRdb lists it. V and J are TRBV7-8 and TRBJ2-6; the tabulated D call, TRBD2, remains unverified against the DNA. Looked up from germline, CDR1 is SGHVS and CDR2 is FQNEAQ. The CDR3 is 19 amino acids in total, end residues counted. The CDR3 is CASSFILTSGRANEQYFGA.

The chain couples TRBV24-1 to TRBJ2-5; 10 bases map to TRBD1. The junction had 1 base not matched to a gene; V was cut back by 7 bases and J by 3 bases. The CDR3 runs 13 residues. Germline CDR1 reads KGHDR; CDR2 reads SFDVKD. The CDR3, as DNA: TGTGCCACCAGGACAGGGGGCGAAGAGACCCAGTACTTC. Its translation: CATRTGGEETQYF.

By share, this clonotype ranks as medium-sized. The rearrangement joins TRBV12-3 or TRBV12-4 to TRBJ1-6; 7 bases align to TRBD1. The CDR3 has 14 residues. The J segment lost 9 bases and the V segment lost 6 bases, leaving 8 bases of the junction unmatched. The CDR3 DNA follows: TGTGCCAGCAGCACCGGGACAGCCGGTTCACCCCTCCACTTT. This sequence encodes CASSTGTAGSPLHF.

The sample holds many counts of this clonotype. J is TRBJ2-7 and V is TRBV5-8; TRBD1 matches 7 bases. The germline V gene has CDR1 SGHTS and CDR2 YDEGEE. The CDR3 loop spans 14 amino acids. J was trimmed by 1 base and V by 0 bases; bases with no gene match: 1. DNA for the CDR3: TGTGCCAGCAGCTTGGGGGACAGTTCCTACGAGCAGTACTTC. Translating it yields CASSLGDSSYEQYF.

This clonotype was counted a few times. Compared with germline, one end of the junction differs, possibly owing to a read error. V and J are TRBV7-6 and TRBJ2-7, with a possible D match to TRBD1 (6 bases). The CDR3 length is 17 residues. The germline V gene encodes CDR1 SGHVS and CDR2 FNYEAQ. In DNA form, the CDR3 reads TGTGCCAGCAGCTTCCAGGGGACCGGGAACAGTAATTCACCCCTCCACTTC. It is translated as CASSFQGTGNSNSPLHF.

This clonotype was found once. At one end the junction does not follow the germline gene, possibly because of a read error. The genes are TRBV12-3 or TRBV12-4 and TRBJ2-5, with 16 bases identical to TRBD2. This CDR3 comprises 13 residues. The CDR3 region has the DNA TGTGCCAGCAGTCCCGGGACTAGCGGGAGGGGGGTCTTC. Protein: CASSPGTSGRGVF.

The V call is TRBV19, the J call TRBJ2-2, with unresolved D. Germline-derived CDR1 and CDR2 are LNHDA and SQIVND (reference sequence). Trimming cost V 3 bases and J 5 bases, with 4 bases left between them. This CDR3 is built from 12 residues. CDR3 protein: CASSIWTGELFF. The CDR3 DNA reads TGTGCCAGTAGTATCTGGACCGGGGAGCTGTTTTTT.

This clonotype has a count of ten or more. The rearrangement links TRBV14 to TRBJ1-1; 9 positions agree with TRBD1. Germline V CDR1 and CDR2: SGHDN, FVKESK. The V and J ends lost 1 base and 6 bases, in that order; junction bases with no gene match: 6. This CDR3 is built from 15 residues. The CDR3 region is CASSQVRTGASEAFF. The DNA for the CDR3 is TGTGCCAGCAGCCAAGTGCGGACAGGGGCTTCTGAAGCTTTCTTT.

The chain couples TRBV7-8 to TRBJ1-4; the D gene is possibly TRBD1 (6 bases). The V gene's germline CDR1 is SGHVS and CDR2 FQNEAQ. Trimming removed 2 bases at V and 4 bases at J, with 11 bases between. The CDR3 spans 15 residues. The CDR3 here is CASSLFDRSNEKLFF. As DNA, the CDR3 is TGTGCCAGCAGCTTATTCGACAGGAGTAATGAAAAACTGTTTTTT. The entire variable domain, with the rest obtained from reference TRBV7-8 and TRBJ1-4, is as follows: GAGVSQSPRYKVAKRGQDVALRCDPISGHVSLFWYQQALGQGPEFLTYFQNEAQLDKSGLPSDRFFAERPEGSVSTLKIQRTQQEDSAVYLCASSLFDRSNEKLFFGSGTQLSVL.

The chain recombines TRBV7-2 with TRBJ2-7; 10 nucleotides agree with TRBD1. The DNA end is more similar to TRBJ1-2, so the J call may be wrong. Germline V gene lookup returns CDR1 SGHTA and CDR2 FQGNSA. The CDR3 contains 16 residues. CDR3 residues: CASSVRQGARGYGYTF. In DNA form, the CDR3 reads TGTGCCAGCAGCGTACGACAGGGGGCCCGGGGCTATGGCTACACCTTC.

With regard to this clonotype: A junction boundary mismatches the germline segment, possibly from a read error. The chain uses TRBV28 and TRBJ2-7; no clear D. CDR1 is MDHEN, CDR2 SYDVKM, per germline. The CDR3 covers 15 residues. CDR3 DNA sequence: TGTGCCAGCAGTCCCCGTCGTCTGGCCTCCCACGAGCAGTACTTC. Translated, it gives CASSPRRLASHEQYF.

The sample holds many counts of this clonotype. This chain links TRBV12-3 or TRBV12-4 with TRBJ1-4, with unresolved D. This CDR3 has 15 residues. Trimming cost V 6 bases and J 8 bases, with 19 bases left between them. Here the CDR3 reads CASSPHGPRREKLFF. In DNA, the CDR3 is TGTGCCAGCAGCCCCCACGGACCGAGGCGAGAAAAACTGTTTTTT.

The chain uses TRBV11-2 and TRBJ2-5; 9 bases map to TRBD2. V shed 0 bases and J 4 bases; nucleotides not matched to a gene: 6. The CDR3 loop spans 16 amino acids. CDR1 and CDR2 (germline): SGHAT, FQNNGV. The CDR3 DNA sequence: TGTGCCAGCAGCTTAGACATGGCTAGCGGGACAGAGACCCAGTACTTC. It codes for CASSLDMASGTETQYF.

This clonotype was seen repeatedly, ten times or more. V is TRBV4-1 and J is TRBJ2-3; D is tentatively TRBD1 or TRBD2 (5 bases each). CDR1 and CDR2 from the germline V gene are MGHRA and YSYEKL. V lost 11 bases to trimming and J lost 6 bases, with 21 bases between them. There are 14 residues in the CDR3. This chain's CDR3 is CAGSTGQGGDTQYF. CDR3 bases: TGCGCCGGGAGTACTGGGCAGGGTGGTGATACGCAGTATTTT.

This clonotype showed up many times. A clone one base away is much larger, so this may be a read error. This chain uses TRBV2 with TRBJ2-7; TRBD2 aligns across 11 bases. CDR1 is SNHLY, CDR2 FYNNEI, per germline. With 8 bases clipped from V and 7 bases from J, the junction kept 10 bases outside the gene matches. This CDR3 region has 14 residues. The DNA for the CDR3 is TGTGCCAGCTCGACTAGCGGGGTAAACAATGAGCAGTACTTC. It translates to CASSTSGVNNEQYF.

This clonotype was seen more than once but under ten times. The CDR3 DNA sequence: TGTGCCAGCAGCACAATGTCTTGGGATACGCAGTATTTT. Protein sequence: CASSTMSWDTQYF. The rearrangement joins TRBV7-2 to TRBJ2-3; D uncertain. The germline gives CDR1 SGHTA, CDR2 FQGNSA. The CDR3 covers 13 residues. Trimming pared 5 bases from V and 6 bases from J, leaving 12 bases between.